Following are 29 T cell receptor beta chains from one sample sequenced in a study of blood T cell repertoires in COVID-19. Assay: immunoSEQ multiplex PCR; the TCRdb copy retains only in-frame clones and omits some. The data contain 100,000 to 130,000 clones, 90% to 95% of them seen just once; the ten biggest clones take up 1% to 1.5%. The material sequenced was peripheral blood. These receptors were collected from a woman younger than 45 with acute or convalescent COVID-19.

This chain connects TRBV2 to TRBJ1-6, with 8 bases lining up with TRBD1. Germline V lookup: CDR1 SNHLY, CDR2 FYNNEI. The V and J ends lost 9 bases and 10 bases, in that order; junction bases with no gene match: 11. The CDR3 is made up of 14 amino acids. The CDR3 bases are TGTGCCAGAGGGGACAGGTCCGACGGATCACCCCTCCACTTT. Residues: CARGDRSDGSPLHF.

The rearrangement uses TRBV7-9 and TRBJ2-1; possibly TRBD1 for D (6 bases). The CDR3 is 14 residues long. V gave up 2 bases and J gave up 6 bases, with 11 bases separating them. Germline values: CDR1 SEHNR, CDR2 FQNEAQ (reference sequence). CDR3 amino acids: CASSLTLQGNEQFF. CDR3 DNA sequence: TGTGCCAGCAGCTTAACCCTACAGGGCAATGAGCAGTTCTTC.

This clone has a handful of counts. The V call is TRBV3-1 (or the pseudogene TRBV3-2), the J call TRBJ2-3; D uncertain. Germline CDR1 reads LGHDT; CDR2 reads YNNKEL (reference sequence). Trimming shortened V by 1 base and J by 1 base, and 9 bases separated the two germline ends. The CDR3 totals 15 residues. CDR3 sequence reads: CASSQGGAGTDTQYF. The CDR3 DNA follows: TGTGCCAGCAGCCAAGGCGGAGCTGGCACAGATACGCAGTATTTT.

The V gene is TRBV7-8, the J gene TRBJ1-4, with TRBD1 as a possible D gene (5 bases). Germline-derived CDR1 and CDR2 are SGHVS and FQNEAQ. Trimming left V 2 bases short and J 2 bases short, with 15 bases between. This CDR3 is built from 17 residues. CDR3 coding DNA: TGTGCCAGCAGCTTAAGCGGGTGGGGCGGGACTAATGAAAAACTGTTTTTT. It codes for CASSLSGWGGTNEKLFF. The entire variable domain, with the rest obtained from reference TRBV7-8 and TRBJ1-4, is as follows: GAGVSQSPRYKVAKRGQDVALRCDPISGHVSLFWYQQALGQGPEFLTYFQNEAQLDKSGLPSDRFFAERPEGSVSTLKIQRTQQEDSAVYLCASSLSGWGGTNEKLFFGSGTQLSVL.

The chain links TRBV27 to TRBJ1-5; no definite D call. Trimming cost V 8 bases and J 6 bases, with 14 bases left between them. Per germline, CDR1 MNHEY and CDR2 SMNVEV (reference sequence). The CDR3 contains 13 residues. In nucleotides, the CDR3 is TGTGCCAGCGCCCGCGCGTATACTCAGCCCCAGCATTTT. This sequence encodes CASARAYTQPQHF.

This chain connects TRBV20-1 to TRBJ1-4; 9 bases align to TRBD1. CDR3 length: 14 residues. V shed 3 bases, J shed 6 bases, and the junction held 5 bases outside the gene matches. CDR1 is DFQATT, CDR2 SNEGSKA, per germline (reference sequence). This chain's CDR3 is CSASWDRDHEKLFF. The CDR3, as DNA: TGCAGTGCTAGTTGGGACAGGGATCATGAAAAACTGTTTTTT.

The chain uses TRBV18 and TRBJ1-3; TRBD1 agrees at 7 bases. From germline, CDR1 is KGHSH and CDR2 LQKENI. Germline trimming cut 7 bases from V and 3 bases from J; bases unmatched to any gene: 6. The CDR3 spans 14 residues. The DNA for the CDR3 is TGTGCCAGCTTATCGACAGGGAGTGGAAACACCATATATTTT. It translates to CASLSTGSGNTIYF. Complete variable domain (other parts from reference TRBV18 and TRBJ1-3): NAGVMQNPRHLVRRRGQEARLRCSPMKGHSHVYWYRQLPEEGLKFMVYLQKENIIDESGMPKERFSAEFPKEGPSILRIQQVVRGDSAAYFCASLSTGSGNTIYFGEGSWLTVV.

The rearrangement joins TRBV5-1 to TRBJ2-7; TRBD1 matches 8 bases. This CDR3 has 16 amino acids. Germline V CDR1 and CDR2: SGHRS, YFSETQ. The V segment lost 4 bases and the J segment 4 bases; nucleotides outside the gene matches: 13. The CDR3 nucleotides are TGCGCCAGCAGCCGATTGCCGGGACAGGCTGGTTACGAGCAGTACTTC. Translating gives CASSRLPGQAGYEQYF.

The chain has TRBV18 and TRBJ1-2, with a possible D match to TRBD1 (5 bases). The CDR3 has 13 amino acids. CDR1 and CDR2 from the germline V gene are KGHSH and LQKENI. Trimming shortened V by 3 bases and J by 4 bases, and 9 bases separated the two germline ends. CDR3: CASSPGQSYGYTF. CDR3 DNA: TGTGCCAGCTCACCGGGGCAGTCCTATGGCTACACCTTC. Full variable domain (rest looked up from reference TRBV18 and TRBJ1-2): NAGVMQNPRHLVRRRGQEARLRCSPMKGHSHVYWYRQLPEEGLKFMVYLQKENIIDESGMPKERFSAEFPKEGPSILRIQQVVRGDSAAYFCASSPGQSYGYTFGSGTRLTVV.

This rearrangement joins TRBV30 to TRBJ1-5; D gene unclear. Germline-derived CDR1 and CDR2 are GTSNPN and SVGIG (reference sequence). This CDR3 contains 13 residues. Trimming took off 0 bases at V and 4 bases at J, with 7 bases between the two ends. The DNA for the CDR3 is TGTGCCTGGAGTGTACCGGGGAATCAGCCCCAGCATTTT. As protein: CAWSVPGNQPQHF.

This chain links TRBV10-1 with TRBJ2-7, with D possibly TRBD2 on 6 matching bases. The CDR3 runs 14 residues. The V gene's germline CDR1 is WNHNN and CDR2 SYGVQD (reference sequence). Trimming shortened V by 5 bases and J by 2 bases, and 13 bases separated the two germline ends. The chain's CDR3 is CASSPGLGTYEQYF. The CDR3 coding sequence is TGCGCCAGCAGTCCGGGACTTGGAACCTACGAGCAGTACTTC.

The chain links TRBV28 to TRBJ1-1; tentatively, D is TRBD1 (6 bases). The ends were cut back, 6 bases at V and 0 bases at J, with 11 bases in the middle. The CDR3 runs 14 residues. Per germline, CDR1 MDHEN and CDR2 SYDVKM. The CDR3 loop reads CASSYTGMNTEAFF. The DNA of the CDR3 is TGTGCCAGCAGCTATACAGGGATGAACACTGAAGCTTTCTTT.

In DNA, the CDR3 is TGTGCCAGCAGCCTACAGGATGGGGGCTACACCTTC. Translated, it gives CASSLQDGGYTF. This chain connects TRBV7-9 to TRBJ1-2; D perhaps matches TRBD1 (5 bases). The ends were cut back, 5 bases at V and 8 bases at J, with 12 bases in the middle. Germline V lookup: CDR1 SEHNR, CDR2 FQNEAQ (reference sequence). CDR3 length: 12 residues. The full variable domain, rest sourced from reference TRBV7-9 and TRBJ1-2, is DTGVSQNPRHKITKRGQNVTFRCDPISEHNRLYWYRQTLGQGPEFLTYFQNEAQLEKSRLLSDRFSAERPKGSFSTLEIQRTEQGDSAMYLCASSLQDGGYTFGSGTRLTVV.

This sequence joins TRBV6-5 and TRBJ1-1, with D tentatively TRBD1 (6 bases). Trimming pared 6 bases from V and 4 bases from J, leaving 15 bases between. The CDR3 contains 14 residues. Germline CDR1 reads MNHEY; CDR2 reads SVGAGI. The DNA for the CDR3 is TGTGCCAGCAGATCCAGGGAAGGGGGCACTGAAGCTTTCTTT. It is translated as CASRSREGGTEAFF.

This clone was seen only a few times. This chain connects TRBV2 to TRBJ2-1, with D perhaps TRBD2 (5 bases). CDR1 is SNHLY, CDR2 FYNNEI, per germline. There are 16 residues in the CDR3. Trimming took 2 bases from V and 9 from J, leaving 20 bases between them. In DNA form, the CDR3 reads TGTGCCAGCAGTGAAATCTTACCAGTATACGGAGGTGAGCAGTTCTTC. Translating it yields CASSEILPVYGGEQFF.

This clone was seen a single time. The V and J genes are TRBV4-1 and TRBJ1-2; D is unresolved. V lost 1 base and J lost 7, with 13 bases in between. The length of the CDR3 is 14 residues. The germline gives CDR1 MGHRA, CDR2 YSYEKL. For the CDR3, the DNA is TGCGCCAGCAGCCAAGGGGAGGGTATTGGTGGCTACACCTTC. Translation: CASSQGEGIGGYTF.

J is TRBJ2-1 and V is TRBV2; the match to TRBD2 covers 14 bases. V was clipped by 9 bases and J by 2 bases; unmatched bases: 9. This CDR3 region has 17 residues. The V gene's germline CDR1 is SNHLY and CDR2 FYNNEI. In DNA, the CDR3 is TGTGCCAGGTCCGGGACTAGCGGGGGTGACGCCTACAATGAGCAGTTCTTC. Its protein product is CARSGTSGGDAYNEQFF.

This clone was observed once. In nucleotides, the CDR3 is TGCGCCAGCAGTGAAACAGGGCGTAACTATGGCTACACCTTC. This sequence encodes CASSETGRNYGYTF. The chain couples TRBV10-2 to TRBJ1-2; a weak D match, TRBD1 (6 bases). CDR1 is WSHSY, CDR2 SAAADI, per germline. Trimming removed 3 bases at V and 1 base at J, with 9 bases between. The CDR3 contains 14 residues.

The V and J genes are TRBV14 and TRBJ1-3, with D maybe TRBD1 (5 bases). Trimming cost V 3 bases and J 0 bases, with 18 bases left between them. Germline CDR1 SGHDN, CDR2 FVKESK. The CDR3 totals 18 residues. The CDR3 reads CASSQSLWGRSSGNTIYF. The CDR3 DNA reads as TGTGCCAGCAGCCAGAGCCTCTGGGGCCGAAGCTCTGGAAACACCATATATTTT.

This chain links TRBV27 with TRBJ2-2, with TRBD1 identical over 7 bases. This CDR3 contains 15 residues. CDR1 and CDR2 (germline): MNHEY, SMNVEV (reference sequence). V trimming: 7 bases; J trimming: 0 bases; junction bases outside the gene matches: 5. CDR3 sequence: CASTTTGSNTGELFF. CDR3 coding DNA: TGTGCCAGCACCACGACAGGGTCGAACACCGGGGAGCTGTTTTTT.

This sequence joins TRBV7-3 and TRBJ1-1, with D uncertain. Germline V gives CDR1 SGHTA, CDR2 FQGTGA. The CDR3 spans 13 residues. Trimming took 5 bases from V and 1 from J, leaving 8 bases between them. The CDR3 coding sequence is TGTGCCAGCAGCCAGGTACCGAACACTGAAGCTTTCTTT. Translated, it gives CASSQVPNTEAFF.

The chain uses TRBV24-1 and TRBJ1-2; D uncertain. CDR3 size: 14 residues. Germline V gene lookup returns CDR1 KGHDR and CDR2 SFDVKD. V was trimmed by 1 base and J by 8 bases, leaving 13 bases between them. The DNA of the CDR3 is TGTGCCACCAGTGATTTTGGAGGGCAGCACGGCTACACCTTC. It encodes CATSDFGGQHGYTF.

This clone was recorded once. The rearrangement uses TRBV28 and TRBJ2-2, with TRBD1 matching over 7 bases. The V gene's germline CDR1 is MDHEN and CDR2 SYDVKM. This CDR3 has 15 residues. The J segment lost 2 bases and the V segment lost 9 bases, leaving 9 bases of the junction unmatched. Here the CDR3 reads CASCTGARNTGELFF. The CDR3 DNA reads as TGTGCCAGTTGTACAGGGGCGCGAAACACCGGGGAGCTGTTTTTT.

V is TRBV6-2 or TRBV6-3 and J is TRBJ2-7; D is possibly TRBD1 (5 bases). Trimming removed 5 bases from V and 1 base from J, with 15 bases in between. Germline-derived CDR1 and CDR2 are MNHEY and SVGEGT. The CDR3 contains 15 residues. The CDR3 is CASSGLGQTSYEQYF. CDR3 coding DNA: TGTGCCAGCAGTGGCCTCGGACAAACATCCTACGAGCAGTACTTC.

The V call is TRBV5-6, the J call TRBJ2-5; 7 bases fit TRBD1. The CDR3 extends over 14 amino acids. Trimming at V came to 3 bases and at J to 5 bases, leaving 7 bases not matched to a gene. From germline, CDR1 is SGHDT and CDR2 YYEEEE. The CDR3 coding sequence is TGTGCCAGCAGCTGGGGACAGCCCTGGGAGACCCAGTACTTC. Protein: CASSWGQPWETQYF.

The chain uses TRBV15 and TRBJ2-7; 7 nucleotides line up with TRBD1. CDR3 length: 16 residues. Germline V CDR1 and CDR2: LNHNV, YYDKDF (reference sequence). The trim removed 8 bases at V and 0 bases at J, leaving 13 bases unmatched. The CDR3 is CATGGTDSRSSYEQYF. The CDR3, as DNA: TGTGCCACCGGTGGGACAGATTCCAGAAGCTCCTACGAGCAGTACTTC.

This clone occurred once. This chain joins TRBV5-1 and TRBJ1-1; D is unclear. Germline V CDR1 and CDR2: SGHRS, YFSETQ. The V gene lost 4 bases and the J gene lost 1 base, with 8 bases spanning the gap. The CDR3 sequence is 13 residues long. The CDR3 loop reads CASSISRNTEAFF. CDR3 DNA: TGCGCCAGCAGCATTTCCAGGAACACTGAAGCTTTCTTT.

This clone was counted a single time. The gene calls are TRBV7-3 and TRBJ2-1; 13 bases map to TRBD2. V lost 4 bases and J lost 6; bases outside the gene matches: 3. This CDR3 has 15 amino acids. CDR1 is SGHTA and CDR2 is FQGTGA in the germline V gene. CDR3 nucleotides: TGTGCCAGCAGCTACGGGACTAGCGGGGTCAATGAGCAGTTCTTC. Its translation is CASSYGTSGVNEQFF.

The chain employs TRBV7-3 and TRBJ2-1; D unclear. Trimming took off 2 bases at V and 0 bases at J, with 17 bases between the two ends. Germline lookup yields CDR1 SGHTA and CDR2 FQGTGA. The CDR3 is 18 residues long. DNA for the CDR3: TGTGCCAGCAGCTTAGTGTCGTCAGGTAACATCTCCTACAATGAGCAGTTCTTC. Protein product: CASSLVSSGNISYNEQFF.